This TCR beta chain was sequenced during a study of response to subunit inactivated influenza vaccine. Deletions cut 3 bases from V and 2 bases from J, with 8 bases between. The germline gives CDR1 LGHDT, CDR2 YNNKEL (reference sequence). The CDR3 is 13 amino acids. TCRdb redid the calling of the RT-PCR reads with MiXCR, one entry per CDR3 protein. The table records 860,000 or so distinct CDR3 sequences, 21% of them present only once. The chain couples TRBV3-1 to TRBJ2-7; no clear D gene. This specimen was PBMCs from blood, taken approximately 5 days after vaccination. The sequence was collected from a man in his fifties or sixties who received an inactivated influenza vaccine. CDR3 DNA: TGTGCCAGCAGCCAGTCCGCCACCTACGAGCAGTACTTC. Translating it yields CASSQSATYEQYF.